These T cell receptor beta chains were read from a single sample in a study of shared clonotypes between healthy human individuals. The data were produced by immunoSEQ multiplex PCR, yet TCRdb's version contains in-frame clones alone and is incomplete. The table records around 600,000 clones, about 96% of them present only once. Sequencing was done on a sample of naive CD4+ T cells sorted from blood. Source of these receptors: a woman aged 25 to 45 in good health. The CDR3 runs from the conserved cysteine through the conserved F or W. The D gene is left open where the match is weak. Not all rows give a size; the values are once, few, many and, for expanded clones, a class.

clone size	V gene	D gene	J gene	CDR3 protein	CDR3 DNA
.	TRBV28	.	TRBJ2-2	CAREPGPVTLNTGELFF	TGTGCCAGGGAGCCAGGGCCTGTAACCCTGAACACCGGGGAGCTGTTTTTT
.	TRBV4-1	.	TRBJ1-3	CASSQVRGGNTIYF	TGCGCCAGCAGCCAAGTACGAGGGGGAAACACCATATATTTT
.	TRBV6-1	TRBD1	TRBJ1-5	CASREEGTATLYQPQHF	TGTGCCAGCAGGGAAGAAGGGACAGCCACCCTTTATCAGCCCCAGCATTTT
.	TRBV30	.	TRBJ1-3	CAWRNRDSGNTIYF	TGTGCCTGGAGGAACCGGGACTCTGGAAACACCATATATTTT
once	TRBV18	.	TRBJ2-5	CASSLGIQETQYF	TGTGCCAGCTCACTCGGGATCCAAGAGACCCAGTACTTC
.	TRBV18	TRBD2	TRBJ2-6	CASSQKGLAGILATGANVLTF	TGTGCCAGCTCACAGAAGGGGCTAGCGGGAATCTTAGCCACTGGGGCCAACGTCCTGACTTTC
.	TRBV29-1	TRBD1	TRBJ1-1	CSVARTGTGTEAFF	TGCAGCGTTGCCCGGACAGGGACGGGGACTGAAGCTTTCTTT
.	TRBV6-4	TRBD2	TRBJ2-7	CASSAMTSGKEQYF	TGTGCCAGCAGTGCCATGACTAGCGGGAAGGAGCAGTACTTC
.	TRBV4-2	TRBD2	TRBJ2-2	CASSRSSGSDTGELFF	TGTGCCAGCAGCCGATCTAGCGGGAGTGACACCGGGGAGCTGTTTTTT
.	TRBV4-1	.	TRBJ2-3	CASSQRLATDTQYF	TGCGCCAGCAGCCAGAGATTAGCCACAGATACGCAGTATTTT
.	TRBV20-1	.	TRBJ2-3	CSAPEGDTQYF	TGCAGTGCCCCCGAGGGTGATACGCAGTATTTT
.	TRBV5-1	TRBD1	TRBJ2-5	CASSSRTGGIQETQYF	TGCGCCAGCAGCTCACGGACAGGGGGAATCCAAGAGACCCAGTACTTC
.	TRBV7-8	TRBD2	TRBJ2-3	CASSLEGALAGGPDTQYF	TGTGCCAGCAGCTTAGAGGGGGCCCTAGCGGGAGGGCCAGATACGCAGTATTTT
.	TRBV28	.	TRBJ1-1	CASSPGPLRAFF	TGTGCCAGCAGCCCCGGACCGCTTAGAGCTTTCTTT
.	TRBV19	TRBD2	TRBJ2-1	CASSLTSGDYNEQFF	TGTGCCAGTAGCTTGACTAGCGGGGACTACAATGAGCAGTTCTTC
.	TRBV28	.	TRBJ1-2	CASTPRYGPTRGYTF	TGTGCCAGCACCCCTCGGTACGGGCCCACCAGAGGCTACACCTTC
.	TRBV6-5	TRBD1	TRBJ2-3	CASSYVRGRADTQYF	TGTGCCAGCAGTTACGTCAGGGGGCGAGCAGATACGCAGTATTTT
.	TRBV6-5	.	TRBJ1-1	CASRIEMNTEAFF	TGTGCCAGCAGAATCGAGATGAACACTGAAGCTTTCTTT
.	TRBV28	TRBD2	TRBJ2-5	CAISTSEQETQYF	TGTGCCATCTCGACTAGCGAACAAGAGACCCAGTACTTC
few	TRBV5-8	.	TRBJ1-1	CASSVRRAEAFF	TGTGCCAGCAGCGTAAGGCGGGCTGAAGCTTTCTTT
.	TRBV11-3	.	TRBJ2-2	CASSLKNTGELFF	TGTGCCAGCAGTTTAAAGAACACCGGGGAGCTGTTTTTT
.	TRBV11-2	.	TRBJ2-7	CASSLRTTVGFSYEQYF	TGTGCCAGCAGTTTACGTACTACAGTGGGCTTCTCCTACGAGCAGTACTTC
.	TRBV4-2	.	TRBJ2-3	CASSQAGVYPGTLFPDTQYF	TGTGCCAGCAGCCAAGCTGGCGTTTACCCCGGGACGCTTTTCCCAGATACGCAGTATTTT
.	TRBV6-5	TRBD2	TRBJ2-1	CASSSQSSGRYNEQFF	TGTGCCAGCAGTTCACAATCTAGCGGGAGGTACAATGAGCAGTTCTTC
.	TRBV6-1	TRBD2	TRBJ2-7	CASTVAGHLSYEQYF	TGTGCCAGCACAGTAGCGGGACACCTCTCCTACGAGCAGTACTTC
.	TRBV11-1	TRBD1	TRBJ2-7	CASSSRTGGQYF	TGTGCCAGCAGCTCACGGACAGGAGGGCAGTACTTC
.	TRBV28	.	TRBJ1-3	CASSFRDTIYF	TGTGCCAGCAGTTTTCGGGACACCATATATTTT
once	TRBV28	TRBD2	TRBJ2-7	CASTSGFREGEQYF	TGTGCCAGCACCTCAGGGTTCCGGGAGGGTGAGCAGTACTTC
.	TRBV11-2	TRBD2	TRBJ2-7	CASSPGLAGVKYF	TGTGCCAGCAGCCCAGGACTAGCGGGAGTGAAGTACTTC
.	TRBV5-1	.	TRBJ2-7	CASSLAASADTTYEQYF	TGCGCCAGCAGCTTGGCGGCCTCAGCGGACACAACCTACGAGCAGTACTTC
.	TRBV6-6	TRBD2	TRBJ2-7	CASRSSGNLYEQYF	TGTGCCAGCAGATCTAGCGGGAATCTCTACGAGCAGTACTTC
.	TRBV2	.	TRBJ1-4	CASGQNREDEKLFF	TGTGCCAGCGGACAAAACAGGGAGGATGAAAAACTGTTTTTT
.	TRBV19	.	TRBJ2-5	CASSIQGRETQYF	TGTGCCAGTAGTATACAGGGTAGAGAGACCCAGTACTTC
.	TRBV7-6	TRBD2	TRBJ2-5	CASSLAPTSGMFETQYF	TGTGCCAGCAGCTTAGCGCCTACTAGCGGGATGTTTGAGACCCAGTACTTC
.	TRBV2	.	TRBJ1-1	CASSPLPGNTEAFF	TGTGCCAGCAGCCCCTTACCCGGGAACACTGAAGCTTTCTTT
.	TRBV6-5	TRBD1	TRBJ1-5	CASSPDRGIQPQHF	TGTGCCAGCAGTCCCGACAGGGGAATTCAGCCCCAGCATTTT
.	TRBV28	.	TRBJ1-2	CASSLPSLNYGYTF	TGTGCCAGCAGCCTTCCCAGTCTTAACTATGGCTACACCTTC
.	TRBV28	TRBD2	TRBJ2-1	CASSSGRAHRYNEQFF	TGTGCCAGCAGCAGCGGGAGGGCCCACCGTTACAATGAGCAGTTCTTC
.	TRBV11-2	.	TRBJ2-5	CASSLSGLQETQYF	TGTGCCAGCAGCTTAAGCGGGCTACAAGAGACCCAGTACTTC
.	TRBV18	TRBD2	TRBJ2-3	CASSSREGFTDTQYF	TGTGCCAGCTCATCTCGGGAGGGCTTCACAGATACGCAGTATTTT
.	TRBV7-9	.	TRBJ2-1	CASSSTGWNEQFF	TGTGCCAGCAGTTCTACGGGGTGGAATGAGCAGTTCTTC
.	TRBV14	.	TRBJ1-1	CASSLALNTEAFF	TGTGCCAGCAGCCTAGCGCTGAACACTGAAGCTTTCTTT
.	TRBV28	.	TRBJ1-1	CASSSRPSPGDTEAFF	TGTGCCAGCAGTTCTCGTCCTAGTCCGGGAGACACTGAAGCTTTCTTT
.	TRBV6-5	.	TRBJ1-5	CASSYSSGEPQHF	TGTGCCAGCAGTTACTCTTCGGGTGAGCCCCAGCATTTT
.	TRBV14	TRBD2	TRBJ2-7	CASSQGGESEQYF	TGTGCCAGCAGCCAGGGGGGGGAGTCCGAGCAGTACTTC
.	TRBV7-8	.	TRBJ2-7	CASSLQNEQYF	TGTGCCAGCAGCCTCCAAAACGAGCAGTACTTC
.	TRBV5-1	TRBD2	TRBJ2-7	CASSLGGTSGSYEQYF	TGCGCCAGCAGCTTGGGTGGGACTAGCGGGAGTTACGAGCAGTACTTC
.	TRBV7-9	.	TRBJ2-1	CASSLADGYNEQFF	TGTGCCAGCAGCTTAGCGGACGGGTACAATGAGCAGTTCTTC
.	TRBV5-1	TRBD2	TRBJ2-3	CASRPQLADTDTQYF	TGCGCCAGCAGACCACAACTAGCGGACACAGATACGCAGTATTTT
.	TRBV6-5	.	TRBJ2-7	CASSYGGGAGLDEQYF	TGTGCCAGCAGTTACGGCGGTGGGGCGGGATTGGACGAGCAGTACTTC
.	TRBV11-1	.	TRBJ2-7	CASSLGTTYEQYF	TGTGCCAGCAGCTTAGGGACAACCTACGAGCAGTACTTC
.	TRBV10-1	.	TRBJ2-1	CASSESVKGNPFF	TGCGCCAGCAGTGAGTCGGTGAAGGGAAACCCGTTCTTC
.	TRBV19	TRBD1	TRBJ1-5	CASNQDRASNQPQHF	TGTGCCAGTAACCAGGACAGGGCGAGCAATCAGCCCCAGCATTTT
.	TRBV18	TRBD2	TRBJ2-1	CASSPSGMGNEQFF	TGTGCCAGCTCACCTAGCGGGATGGGTAATGAGCAGTTCTTC
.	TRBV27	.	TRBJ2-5	CASSFTRVGETQYF	TGTGCCAGCAGTTTTACCAGGGTCGGAGAGACCCAGTACTTC
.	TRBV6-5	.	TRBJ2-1	CASSHGQREFF	TGTGCCAGCAGCCACGGGCAACGAGAGTTCTTC
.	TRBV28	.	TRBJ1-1	CAAKRGGYIEAFF	TGTGCTGCCAAGAGGGGGGGGTATATTGAAGCTTTCTTT
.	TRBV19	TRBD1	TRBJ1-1	CASSTTDRGGTEAFF	TGTGCCAGTAGTACCACGGACAGGGGTGGAACTGAAGCTTTCTTT
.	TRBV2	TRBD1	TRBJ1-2	CASSEMGTVASGYTF	TGTGCCAGCAGTGAAATGGGGACAGTCGCGAGTGGCTACACCTTC
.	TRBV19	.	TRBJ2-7	CASSIAASYEQYF	TGTGCCAGTAGTATAGCGGCCTCCTACGAGCAGTACTTC